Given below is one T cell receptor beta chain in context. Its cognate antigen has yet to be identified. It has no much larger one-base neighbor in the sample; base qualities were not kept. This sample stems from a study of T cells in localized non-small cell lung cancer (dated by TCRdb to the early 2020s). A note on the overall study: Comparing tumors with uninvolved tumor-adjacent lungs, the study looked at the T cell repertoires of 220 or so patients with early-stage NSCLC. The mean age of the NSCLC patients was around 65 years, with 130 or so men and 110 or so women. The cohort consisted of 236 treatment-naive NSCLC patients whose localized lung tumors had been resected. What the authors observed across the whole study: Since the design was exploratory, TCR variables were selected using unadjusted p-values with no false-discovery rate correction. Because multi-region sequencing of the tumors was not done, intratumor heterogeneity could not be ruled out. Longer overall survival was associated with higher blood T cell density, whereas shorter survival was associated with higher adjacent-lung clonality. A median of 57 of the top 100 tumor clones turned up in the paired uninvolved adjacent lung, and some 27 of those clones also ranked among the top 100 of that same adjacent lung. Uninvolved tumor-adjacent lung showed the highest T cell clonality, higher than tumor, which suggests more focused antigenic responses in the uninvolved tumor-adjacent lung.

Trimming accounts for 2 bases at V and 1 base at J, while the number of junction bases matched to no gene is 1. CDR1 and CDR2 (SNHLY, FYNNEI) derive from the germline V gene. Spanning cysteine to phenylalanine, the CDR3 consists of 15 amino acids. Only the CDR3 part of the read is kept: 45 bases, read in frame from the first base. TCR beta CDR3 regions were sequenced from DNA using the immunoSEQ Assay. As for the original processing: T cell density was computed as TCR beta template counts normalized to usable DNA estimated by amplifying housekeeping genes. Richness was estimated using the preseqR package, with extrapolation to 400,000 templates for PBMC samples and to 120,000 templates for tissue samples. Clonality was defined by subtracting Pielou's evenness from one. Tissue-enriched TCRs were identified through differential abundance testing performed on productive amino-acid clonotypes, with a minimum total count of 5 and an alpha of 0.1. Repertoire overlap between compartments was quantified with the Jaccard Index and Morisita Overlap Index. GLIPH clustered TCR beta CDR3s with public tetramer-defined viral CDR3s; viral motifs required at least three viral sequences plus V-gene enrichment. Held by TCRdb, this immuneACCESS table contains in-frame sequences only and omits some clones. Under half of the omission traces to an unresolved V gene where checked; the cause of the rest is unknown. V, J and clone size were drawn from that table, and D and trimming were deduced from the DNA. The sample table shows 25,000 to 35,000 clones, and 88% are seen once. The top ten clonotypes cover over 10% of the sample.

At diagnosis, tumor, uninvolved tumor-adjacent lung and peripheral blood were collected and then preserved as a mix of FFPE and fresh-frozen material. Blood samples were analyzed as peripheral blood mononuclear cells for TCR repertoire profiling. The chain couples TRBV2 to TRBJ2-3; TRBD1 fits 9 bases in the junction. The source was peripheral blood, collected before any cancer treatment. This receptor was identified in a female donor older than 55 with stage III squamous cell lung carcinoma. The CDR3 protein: CASSERTGGTDTQYF. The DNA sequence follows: TGTGCCAGCAGTGAACGGACAGGGGGCACAGATACGCAGTATTTT.